This T cell receptor beta chain is from a study of T cells in Graves' hyperthyroidism and ophthalmopathy (dated by TCRdb to between 2018 and 2021). About the investigation overall: Peripheral blood was collected at initial diagnosis, before any treatment. TCR V-J signatures able to tell the groups apart were searched for in a discovery cohort of 95 or so patients, of whom 43 had Graves' ophthalmopathy and 55 to 60 had stable Graves' hyperthyroidism. Prospective prediction of ophthalmopathy was tested in an independent validation cohort of 18 hyperthyroidism patients and around 16 patients who later progressed to ophthalmopathy. The approximately 95 discovery patients were divided at random into training and test sets in a 7:3 ratio. In addition, the study compared T-cell repertoires in thyroid tissue and in blood from over 5 Graves' hyperthyroidism patients. After sampling, hyperthyroidism patients received methimazole starting at 30 mg daily, and ophthalmopathy patients received high-dose intravenous methylprednisolone. The paper reports TCR Vbeta CDR3 sequencing of some 140 peripheral blood samples: some 44 ophthalmopathy, roughly 74 hyperthyroidism and roughly 17 progressor patients. Findings and caveats that apply to the study as a whole: During validation, the model predicted progression to ophthalmopathy a median of around 6 months ahead of onset, with around 71% sensitivity and less than 85% specificity. No statistical method was used to fix the sample size in advance, and group allocation was not hidden from the investigators. Most expanded thyroid clonotypes (frequency above 0.001) were also detected in blood, suggesting blood repertoires may reflect thyroid immune responses. In cross-validation, a model built on a 13 V-J signature told ophthalmopathy apart from stable hyperthyroidism with 87.88% sensitivity and 81% to 82% specificity, and in testing the same model reached 80%/75%.

CDR1 and CDR2 (DFQATT, SNEGSKA) derive from the germline V gene (reference sequence). The CDR3 sequence holds 15 residues, the cysteine and phenylalanine included. Only the CDR3 portion is preserved as DNA: 45 bases, with reading frame beginning at the first base. The TCR beta CDR3 regions were amplified from RNA transcripts. For the first round of RT-PCR on the TCR CDR3, the HTBI primer set was used together with the Qiagen OneStep RT-PCR kit. A second multiplex PCR round built the libraries, followed by size selection and purification. Paired-end sequencing of the libraries was performed with 100 bp reads on an Illumina HiSeq2000. For the original study's pipeline: Raw data were processed with SOAPnuke, discarding reads with adapters, uncalled bases, mean Phred below 15, or no exact constant-primer or identifier match. High-quality paired reads were merged using COPE v1.2.5, and each unique nucleotide sequence was defined as a clonotype. MiTCR v1.1 was used to align the clonotypes against IMGT TRBV, TRBD and TRBJ reference segments. The analysis was restricted to V-J combinations with a frequency above 0.0001, which together covered roughly 99% of the repertoires. The TCS score was defined as F50 (clonal expansion) divided by E x V (chaos), with BLOSUM62-based TCRdist calculated between CDR3 peptides within each V-J. Welch's t-statistics and random forest reduced 500 to 550 V-J features to 10 to 15, which were used in a naive Bayes classifier (R e1071). The public reads were quality trimmed at Q25 with fastp and then assembled into clones with MiXCR by TCRdb, keeping productive beta chains. Here each entry gathers all rows of one CDR3 protein and keeps the most common genes and DNA. V and J calls and clone size were set by TCRdb, not the authors. The sample records some 400,000 distinct CDR3 sequences, about 18% of which are singletons. About 3.7% of the sample rests with the top ten.

Graves' hyperthyroidism was defined as stable when no progression to ophthalmopathy occurred over 18 months of follow-up. The hyperthyroidism patients were between 18 and 65 years old and newly diagnosed, with a disease duration of less than 2 months. Any patient with an uncontrolled infection, another autoimmune disease, pregnancy or lactation was excluded. Clinical symptoms, serum thyroxine and TRAb, thyroid ultrasound, and orbital computed tomography formed the basis for the diagnoses. PBMCs were separated from 8 to 10 ml of fresh peripheral blood using Ficoll-Paque density gradient centrifugation. Total RNA was extracted with Trizol reagent, and quality was checked on an Agilent 2100 Bioanalyzer. About this clonotype itself: The clone's antigen remains unknown. Sequence at one end of the junction differs from germline and may be a read error.

The sequence derives from a young woman with Graves' hyperthyroidism. The specimen sequenced was blood. The chain joins TRBV20-1 to TRBJ2-7; 15 bases in the middle match TRBD2. The nucleotide sequence is TGCAGTGCCAGAGGACTAGCGGGGGGGCCAGACGGGCAGTACTTC. Its protein reads: CSARGLAGGPDGQYF.